This entry is about one TCR beta chain. In germline, CDR1 is SGHAT, CDR2 FQNNGV. With V trimmed by 1 base and J by 2 bases, 10 bases remained unmatched. This CDR3 has 18 residues. Original analysis: Amplified reference gene primers provided the basis for estimating nucleated cell counts. Here immunoSEQ multiplex PCR was the method, and the copy in TCRdb shows in-frame clones only, minus some. V, J and clone size reflect that table, while D and trimming were determined from the DNA. The table records roughly 190,000 clones, approximately 80% of them present only once. These data belong to a study of blood T cell repertoires in COVID-19. As for the study in general: Sites across the United States, Italy and Spain contributed samples from acute and convalescent COVID-19. The analysed material was cDNA or gDNA that came from T cells, B-cell-depleted T cells, or PBMCs.

Specimen: peripheral blood. The TCR comes from a woman between 45 and 60 years old with acute or convalescent COVID-19. The V call is TRBV11-2, the J call TRBJ2-1; 8 bases fit TRBD2. The CDR3 here is CASSLGRWSGGTYNEQFF. The DNA for the CDR3 is TGTGCCAGCAGCTTAGGACGATGGAGCGGGGGTACCTACAATGAGCAGTTCTTC.